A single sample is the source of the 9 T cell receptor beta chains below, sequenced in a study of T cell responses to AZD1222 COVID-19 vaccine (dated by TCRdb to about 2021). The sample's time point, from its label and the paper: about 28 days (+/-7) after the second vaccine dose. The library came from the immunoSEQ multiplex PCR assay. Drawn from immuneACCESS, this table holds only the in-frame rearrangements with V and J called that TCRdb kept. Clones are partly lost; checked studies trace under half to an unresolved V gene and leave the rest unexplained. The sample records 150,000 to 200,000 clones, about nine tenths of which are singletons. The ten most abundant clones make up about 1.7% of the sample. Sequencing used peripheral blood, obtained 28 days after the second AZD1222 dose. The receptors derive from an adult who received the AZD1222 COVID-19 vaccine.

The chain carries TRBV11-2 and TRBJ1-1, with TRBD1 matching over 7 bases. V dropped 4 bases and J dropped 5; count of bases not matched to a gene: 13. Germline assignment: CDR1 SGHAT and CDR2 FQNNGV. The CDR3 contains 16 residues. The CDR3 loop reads CASSSRKRYRGTEAFF. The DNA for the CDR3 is TGTGCCAGCAGCTCTAGAAAGCGGTACAGGGGTACTGAAGCTTTCTTT.

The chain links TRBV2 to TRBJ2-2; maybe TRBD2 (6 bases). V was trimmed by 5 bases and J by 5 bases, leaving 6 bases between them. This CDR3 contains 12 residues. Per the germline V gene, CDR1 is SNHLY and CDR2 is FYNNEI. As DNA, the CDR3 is TGTGCCAGCAGTAGCGGGACCGGGGAGCTGTTTTTT. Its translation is CASSSGTGELFF.

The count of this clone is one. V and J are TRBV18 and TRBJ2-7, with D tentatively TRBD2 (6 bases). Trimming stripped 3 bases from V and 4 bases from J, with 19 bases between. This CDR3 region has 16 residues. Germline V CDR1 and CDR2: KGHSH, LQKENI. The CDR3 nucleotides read TGTGCCAGCTCACCCCTACCGACTAGGGCGGGATACGAGCAGTACTTC. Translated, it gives CASSPLPTRAGYEQYF.

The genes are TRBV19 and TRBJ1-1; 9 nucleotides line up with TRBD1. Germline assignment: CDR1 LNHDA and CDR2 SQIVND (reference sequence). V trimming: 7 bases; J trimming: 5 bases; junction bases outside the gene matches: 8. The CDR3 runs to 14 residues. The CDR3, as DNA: TGTGCCAGTAACTCCCGGGACAGGGAGACTGAAGCTTTCTTT. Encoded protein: CASNSRDRETEAFF.

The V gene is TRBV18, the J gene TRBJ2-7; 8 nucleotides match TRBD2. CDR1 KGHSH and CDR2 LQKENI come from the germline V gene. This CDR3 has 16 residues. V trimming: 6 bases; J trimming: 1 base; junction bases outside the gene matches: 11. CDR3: CASSPDRGGRSYEQYF. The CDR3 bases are TGTGCCAGCTCGCCTGATCGGGGGGGCCGTTCCTACGAGCAGTACTTC.

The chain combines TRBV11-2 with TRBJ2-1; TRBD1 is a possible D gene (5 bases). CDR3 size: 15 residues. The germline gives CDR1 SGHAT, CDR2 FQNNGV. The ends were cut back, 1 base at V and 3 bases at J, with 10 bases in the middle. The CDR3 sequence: CASSLGPGRYNEQFF. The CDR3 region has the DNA TGTGCCAGCAGCTTAGGTCCAGGGCGCTACAATGAGCAGTTCTTC.

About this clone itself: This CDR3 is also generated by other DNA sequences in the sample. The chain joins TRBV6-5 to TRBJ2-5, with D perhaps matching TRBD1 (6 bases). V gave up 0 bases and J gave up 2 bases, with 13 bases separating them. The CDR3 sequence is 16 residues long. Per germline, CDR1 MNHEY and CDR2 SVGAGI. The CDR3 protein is CASSYSAGVAQETQYF. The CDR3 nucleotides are TGTGCCAGCAGTTACTCGGCAGGGGTGGCACAAGAGACCCAGTACTTC.

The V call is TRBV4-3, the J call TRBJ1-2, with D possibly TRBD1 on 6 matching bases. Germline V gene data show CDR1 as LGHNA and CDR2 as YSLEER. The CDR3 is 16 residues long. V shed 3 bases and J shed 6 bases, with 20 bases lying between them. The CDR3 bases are TGCGCCAGCAGCCAGGCTACGGGACATTGGGTGCATGGCTACACCTTC. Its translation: CASSQATGHWVHGYTF.

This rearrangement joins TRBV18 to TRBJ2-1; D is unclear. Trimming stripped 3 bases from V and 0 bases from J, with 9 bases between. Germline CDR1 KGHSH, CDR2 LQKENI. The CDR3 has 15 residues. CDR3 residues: CASSPGGSSYNEQFF. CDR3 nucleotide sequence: TGTGCCAGCTCACCGGGCGGCAGCTCCTACAATGAGCAGTTCTTC.